This T cell receptor (beta chain) was sequenced in a study of pediatric ulcerative colitis. The method was immunoSEQ multiplex PCR; TCRdb's version includes in-frame clones alone and lacks a portion of them. The sample shows tens of thousands of clones, about 81% of them seen only once. The CDR3 runs 13 residues. Trimming took off 6 bases at V and 10 bases at J, with 16 bases between the two ends. Germline V gene sequence: CDR1 MNHEY, CDR2 SMNVEV (reference sequence). Rectal tissue came from one to two pinch biopsies taken at colonoscopy. This clone was counted a few times. The TCR was taken from a boy under 18 with severe ulcerative colitis. V and J are TRBV27 and TRBJ2-1, with D perhaps matching TRBD1 (6 bases). Material for sequencing was gut tissue. The CDR3 DNA follows: TGTGCCAGCAGCTTGATCGGAGACAGGGAGCAGTTCTTC. Translated, it gives CASSLIGDREQFF.